Listed below are T cell receptor beta chains from one sample, sequenced in a study of blood T cells in healthy people across ages. TCRdb itself ran the 5' RACE reads through MiXCR, one entry per CDR3 protein. The sample gives about 1 million distinct CDR3 sequences, approximately 26% of which show up once; less than 0.75% is in the top ten. The sample was also reused in another study, on T cells of mothers and their children.

Sequences were obtained from blood. These receptor sequences come from a girl aged 2-15 years in good health. Both conserved end residues are part of each CDR3. A D gene is named only where the DNA matches it firmly. Some rows mark clone size as missing; the rest say once, few, many or name a class of expanded clone.

>TRBV7-2|.|TRBJ2-6|.
TGTGCCAGCAGCTTTTTCACTGGGGCCAACGTCCTGACTTTC
CASSFFTGANVLTF
>TRBV12-3/TRBV12-4|once|TRBJ2-1|TRBD2
TGTGCCAGCAGTTTGGGTAGCGGGAGAGAGGGTGAGCAGTTCTTC
CASSLGSGREGEQFF
>TRBV29-1|.|TRBJ1-1|.
TGCAGCGGGGGCGGTTATGAAGCTTTCTTT
CSGGGYEAFF
>TRBV6-5|.|TRBJ1-2|TRBD1
TGTGCCAGCGTCGGAGGACAGGGGCCTAAGGACTATGGCTACACCTTC
CASVGGQGPKDYGYTF
>TRBV6-2/TRBV6-3|.|TRBJ2-2|TRBD2
TGTGCCAGCAGCTGGACTAGCGGGGAGGTTAACACCGGGGAGCTGTTTTTT
CASSWTSGEVNTGELFF
>TRBV27|few|TRBJ2-1|TRBD2
TGTGCCAGCGTAATCACCGGGACTAGTTATGAGCAGTTCTTC
CASVITGTSYEQFF
>TRBV6-1|.|TRBJ2-7|TRBD1
TGTGCCAGCAGGGAACAGGGGGCCTACGAGCAGTACTTC
CASREQGAYEQYF
>TRBV29-1|.|TRBJ2-7|TRBD1
TGCAGCGTCTGGGACAGGTCCGACGAGCAGTACTTC
CSVWDRSDEQYF
>TRBV20-1|.|TRBJ2-4|.
TGCAGTGCTAGGGACCGGGACACCCACTCCCCTATTCAGTACTTC
CSARDRDTHSPIQYF
>TRBV24-1|.|TRBJ1-5|.
TGTGCCACCAGTGTGGGAGGTAATCAGCCCCAGCATTTT
CATSVGGNQPQHF
>TRBV5-1|few|TRBJ1-6|.
TGCGCCAGCAGCTTGGAAGATGGGTCGACACCCCTCCACTTT
CASSLEDGSTPLHF
>TRBV2|.|TRBJ1-2|.
TGTGCCAGCAGTGAACACCGGCTTGGCTACACCTTC
CASSEHRLGYTF
>TRBV5-1|.|TRBJ2-3|.
TGCGCCAGCAGCTCCCCGGGGAAGCGCACCACAGATACGCAGTATTTT
CASSSPGKRTTDTQYF
>TRBV20-1|.|TRBJ2-5|TRBD2
TGCAGTGCTAGTCCTTTCGCCGGGAGGGCGGGAGAGACCCAGTACTTC
CSASPFAGRAGETQYF
>TRBV28|.|TRBJ2-4|.
TGTGCCAGCCGTGGGGTGAGGGGGACCAAAAACATTCAGTACTTC
CASRGVRGTKNIQYF
>TRBV6-5|many|TRBJ2-5|.
TGTGCCAGCAGCCGACTACAAGAGACCCAGTACTTC
CASSRLQETQYF
>TRBV7-7|few|TRBJ2-3|.
TGTGCTAGCAGCCCTCCACTAGATTCGGATACGCAGTATTTT
CASSPPLDSDTQYF
>TRBV18|.|TRBJ1-1|.
TGTGCCAGCTCACCGAGACAGGAGACCTCTGAAGCTTTCTTT
CASSPRQETSEAFF
>TRBV20-1|.|TRBJ2-3|.
TGCAGTGCTGACCGCCCAGATACGCAGTATTTT
CSADRPDTQYF
>TRBV11-2|few|TRBJ2-7|TRBD2
TGTGCCAGCAGCTTAGGACTAGCGAGAGGCTACGAGCAGTACTTC
CASSLGLARGYEQYF
>TRBV4-1|.|TRBJ2-7|.
TGCGCCAGCAGCCAATCCGGGACTCCTAACTCCTACGAGCAGTACTTC
CASSQSGTPNSYEQYF
>TRBV29-1|few|TRBJ2-7|.
TGCAGCGTGAAGGGACTCATGAGCTACGAGCAGTACTTC
CSVKGLMSYEQYF
>TRBV11-2|few|TRBJ2-5|.
TGTGCCAGCAGTTCTAGCTGGGGAGAGACCCAGTACTTC
CASSSSWGETQYF
>TRBV4-2|.|TRBJ1-1|TRBD1
TGTGCCAGCAGCCACACAGGGGGCGGGAACACTGAAGCTTTCTTT
CASSHTGGGNTEAFF
>TRBV28|few|TRBJ2-7|.
TGTGCCAGCAGTCTTCTCGGGACGCGGTCCTACGAGCAGTACTTC
CASSLLGTRSYEQYF
>TRBV15|.|TRBJ2-7|.
TGTGCCACCAGCGGAGGGTTGAGCTACGAGCAGTACTTC
CATSGGLSYEQYF
>TRBV6-4|.|TRBJ2-1|.
TGTGCCAGCAAGGCAGCTAGCTACAATGAGCAGTTCTTC
CASKAASYNEQFF
>TRBV5-1|few|TRBJ2-6|.
TGCGCCAGCAGCTTGGCAAAGGGAGCTGGGGCCAACGTCCTGACTTTC
CASSLAKGAGANVLTF
>TRBV4-1|.|TRBJ2-7|TRBD2
TGCGCCAGCAGCCAAGATTGGGAGGGCCGGGGCTACGAGCAGTACTTC
CASSQDWEGRGYEQYF
>TRBV20-1|.|TRBJ2-3|.
TGCAGTGCTAGGGATTATCTAGCAGGGGTCCCAGATACGCAGTATTTT
CSARDYLAGVPDTQYF
>TRBV2|.|TRBJ1-1|.
TGTGCCAGCAGTGAAGGCCCAGATGTGACTGAAGCTTTCTTT
CASSEGPDVTEAFF
>TRBV6-2/TRBV6-3|once|TRBJ2-7|TRBD2
TGTGCCAGCAGCCAGAACGCCGGGACTACTATTAACGAGCAGTACTTC
CASSQNAGTTINEQYF
>TRBV19|.|TRBJ2-6|.
TGTGCCAGTAGCCTTAATGTAAATTCTGGGGCCAACGTCCTGACTTTC
CASSLNVNSGANVLTF
>TRBV4-1|.|TRBJ1-2|.
TGCGCCAGCAGCCAAGATCCGAGCAGATTCTATGGCTACACCTTC
CASSQDPSRFYGYTF
>TRBV10-3|few|TRBJ2-3|TRBD1
TGTGCCATCAGCAGCGGGACAGGGGGGGCAGATACGCAGTATTTT
CAISSGTGGADTQYF
>TRBV7-3|few|TRBJ2-7|TRBD2
TGTGCCAGCAGTCTTGAGCGGGGGAGTAACGACGAGCAGTACTTC
CASSLERGSNDEQYF
>TRBV28|.|TRBJ2-2|.
TGTGCCAGCAGTCCCCCCCCCGGGGAGCTGTTTTTT
CASSPPPGELFF
>TRBV20-1|.|TRBJ2-5|.
TGCAGTGCCGGGGACCGTCGAGAGACCCAGTACTTC
CSAGDRRETQYF
>TRBV6-5|once|TRBJ2-1|.
TGTGCCAGCAGTTACTTCGGGGGATACCACAATGAGCAGTTCTTC
CASSYFGGYHNEQFF
>TRBV11-2|.|TRBJ2-1|.
TGTGCCAGCAGCTATCAGGGGGGGCTTGAGAATGAGCAGTTCTTC
CASSYQGGLENEQFF